The 25 T cell receptor beta chains below come from one sample, sequenced in a study of graft-versus-host responses after intestinal transplantation. Repertoires were generated with immunoSEQ multiplex PCR, while TCRdb's copy carries only in-frame clones and drops some. The sample lists 14,000 to 15,000 clones; about 94% were seen once. This sample comprised PBMCs, obtained 9 days after transplant. These receptors came from a human patient who received an intestinal transplant, so some T cells may come from the graft donor.

This chain joins TRBV11-2 and TRBJ2-3; D is possibly TRBD1 (5 bases). Germline V gives CDR1 SGHAT, CDR2 FQNNGV. This CDR3 is built from 16 residues. V lost 6 bases and J lost 10, with 26 bases in between. Written as DNA, the CDR3 is TGTGCCAGCAGTTCCCGATTACTTCAGGGAAGATGGGCGCAGTATTTT. It is translated as CASSSRLLQGRWAQYF.

This clone is a singleton in its sample. This chain links TRBV7-6 with TRBJ2-7; 7 nucleotides line up with TRBD1. Germline-derived CDR1 and CDR2 are SGHVS and FNYEAQ. With V trimmed by 1 base and J by 0 bases, 3 bases remained unmatched. The length of the CDR3 is 15 residues. The CDR3 protein is CASSLEGTDSYEQYF. CDR3 nucleotide sequence: TGTGCCAGCAGCTTAGAGGGGACAGACTCCTACGAGCAGTACTTC.

This clone was recorded once. The V gene is TRBV29-1, the J gene TRBJ2-1, with 8 nucleotides matching TRBD1. There are 14 residues in the CDR3. The ends lost 5 bases at V and 7 bases at J; junction bases unmatched: 10. CDR1 is SQVTM and CDR2 is ANQGSEA in the germline V gene. CDR3 in amino acids: CSVITWTGKNEQFF. For the CDR3, the DNA is TGCAGCGTTATTACCTGGACAGGGAAGAATGAGCAGTTCTTC.

Points on this clone: One end of the junction does not line up with germline, which may come from a read error. The chain joins TRBV13 to TRBJ2-3; D possibly corresponds to TRBD2 (9 bases). This CDR3 spans 16 amino acids. Germline CDR1 PRHDT, CDR2 FYEKMQ (reference sequence). In DNA form, the CDR3 reads TGTGCCAGCAGCTCCAGACAGGGGACTAGCAGAGATACGCAGTATTTT. It specifies CASSSRQGTSRDTQYF. Supplemented by reference TRBV13 and TRBJ2-3, the full variable domain reads AAGVIQSPRHLIKEKRETATLKCYPIPRHDTVYWYQQGPGQDPQFLISFYEKMQSDKGSIPDRFSAQQFSDYHSELNMSSLELGDSALYFCASSSRQGTSRDTQYFGPGTRLTVL.

The chain couples TRBV27 to TRBJ2-1; the D gene is possibly TRBD1 (6 bases). The CDR3 consists of 15 residues. Germline lookup yields CDR1 MNHEY and CDR2 SMNVEV (reference sequence). Between the trimmed V and J ends, which lost 6 bases and 4 bases, there was a span of 16 bases. The CDR3 reads CASRSQLGQYNEQFF. The CDR3 region has the DNA TGTGCCAGCAGGTCGCAATTAGGACAGTACAATGAGCAGTTCTTC.

V and J are TRBV6-5 and TRBJ2-3; 7 bases are a match to TRBD2. The CDR3 has 15 residues. V lost 2 bases, J lost 4 bases, and 6 bases stayed unmatched. Germline CDR1 and CDR2: MNHEY and SVGAGI. Written as DNA, the CDR3 is TGTGCCAGCAGTTACCGAGGGAGGGCCCCAGATACGCAGTATTTT. Protein: CASSYRGRAPDTQYF.

The V call is TRBV7-9, the J call TRBJ2-5; 11 nucleotides align to TRBD2. CDR3 length: 15 residues. J gave up 5 bases and V 8 bases, and 10 bases lay outside the gene matches. CDR1 SEHNR and CDR2 FQNEAQ come from the germline V gene (reference sequence). CDR3 sequence (DNA): TGTGCCAGCCAGCCCCTAGCGGGAGGCGGGGAGACCCAGTACTTC. Protein product: CASQPLAGGGETQYF.

The rearrangement joins TRBV19 to TRBJ2-3; maybe TRBD2 (6 bases). In germline, CDR1 is LNHDA, CDR2 SQIVND (reference sequence). The V gene lost 6 bases and the J gene lost 3 bases, with 10 bases spanning the gap. This CDR3 comprises 13 residues. CDR3 protein: CASREGWTDTQYF. The CDR3 region has the DNA TGTGCCAGTAGGGAGGGTTGGACAGATACGCAGTATTTT.

CDR3 protein: CASGFGRTDTQYF. CDR3 bases: TGTGCTAGTGGTTTTGGAAGGACAGATACGCAGTATTTT. This rearrangement joins TRBV12-5 to TRBJ2-3; D not certain. From germline, CDR1 is LGHNT and CDR2 FRNRAP. The CDR3 has 13 amino acids. V dropped 3 bases and J dropped 3 bases, with 7 bases sitting between them.

The chain employs TRBV25-1 and TRBJ1-1; D not certain. Germline CDR1 reads MGHDK; CDR2 reads SYGVNS. CDR3 length: 11 residues. Deletions cut 5 bases from V and 1 base from J, with 2 bases between. CDR3 loop: CASSKNTEAFF. In DNA form, the CDR3 reads TGTGCCAGCAGTAAGAACACTGAAGCTTTCTTT.

The chain carries TRBV6-5 and TRBJ2-7, with a tentative D call TRBD2 (5 bases). Trimming shortened V by 5 bases and J by 3 bases, and 14 bases separated the two germline ends. The CDR3 runs to 14 residues. CDR1 is MNHEY and CDR2 is SVGAGI in the germline V gene. The CDR3 loop is CASSLFRGLYEQYF. The CDR3 DNA reads TGTGCCAGCAGTCTGTTCCGCGGACTCTACGAGCAGTACTTC.

V and J are TRBV6-5 and TRBJ1-2, with D possibly being TRBD1 (6 bases). The CDR3 sequence is 13 residues long. V was pared by 7 bases and J by 4 bases, with 13 bases between. Looked up from germline, CDR1 is MNHEY and CDR2 is SVGAGI. In nucleotides, the CDR3 is TGTGCCAGCACCAGGGGCGGAATCTATGGCTACACCTTC. This codes for CASTRGGIYGYTF.

The rearrangement uses TRBV9 and TRBJ2-2; maybe TRBD2 (6 bases). This CDR3 has 14 residues. V shed 4 bases and J shed 4 bases, with 11 bases lying between them. The V gene's germline CDR1 is SGDLS and CDR2 YYNGEE. The CDR3 DNA follows: TGTGCCAGCAGCACCGGGACTGTCACCGGGGAGCTGTTTTTT. Translated: CASSTGTVTGELFF.

In its sample, this clone was seen once. The chain employs TRBV4-1 and TRBJ1-4; the D gene is possibly TRBD1 (5 bases). This CDR3 is 14 amino acids long. Looked up from germline, CDR1 is MGHRA and CDR2 is YSYEKL. Trimming took off 10 bases at V and 8 bases at J, with 20 bases between the two ends. Here the CDR3 DNA reads TGCGCCACTTCGATCGGCAGGGCTGAGGAAAAACTGTTTTTT. It specifies CATSIGRAEEKLFF.

The chain employs TRBV10-1 and TRBJ2-2; D possibly uses TRBD1 or TRBD2 (5 bases each). With 3 bases removed from V and 2 bases from J, the gap between germline ends came to 13 bases. CDR3 length: 16 amino acids. The germline V gene has CDR1 WNHNN and CDR2 SYGVQD (reference sequence). DNA of the CDR3: TGCGCCAGCAGTGACCCGGGACGGGAAAACACCGGGGAGCTGTTTTTT. Translated, it gives CASSDPGRENTGELFF.

The chain combines TRBV27 with TRBJ2-1; TRBD2 matches at 10 bases. Germline assignment: CDR1 MNHEY and CDR2 SMNVEV (reference sequence). The CDR3 runs to 17 residues. V was clipped by 3 bases and J by 4 bases; unmatched bases: 9. The CDR3 DNA sequence: TGTGCCAGCAGTTTTAGCGGGAGGTCGGCCCTTTACAATGAGCAGTTCTTC. It is translated as CASSFSGRSALYNEQFF.

The CDR3 DNA reads TGTGCCAGCAGGCTAGCGGGCCTCTCCTACAATGAGCAGTTCTTC. Residues: CASRLAGLSYNEQFF. V and J are TRBV5-8 and TRBJ2-1, with 8 bases aligning to TRBD2. The germline V gene has CDR1 SGHTS and CDR2 YDEGEE. The V and J ends lost 5 bases and 0 bases, in that order; junction bases with no gene match: 4. The CDR3 has 15 residues.

V and J are TRBV23-1 and TRBJ1-1; D unresolved. TRBV23-1 is filed as an ORF, its function uncertain. CDR3 length equals 16 residues. Trimming shortened V by 3 bases and J by 1 base, and 15 bases separated the two germline ends. The chain's CDR3 is CASSHLIDCWNTEAFF. DNA for the CDR3: TGCGCCAGCAGTCATCTTATCGACTGTTGGAACACTGAAGCTTTCTTT.

V usage is TRBV30 and J usage is TRBJ2-3; 7 positions match TRBD2. This CDR3 has 13 amino acids. Unmatched junction bases numbered 7, after V lost 8 bases and J lost 2 bases. CDR1 is GTSNPN and CDR2 is SVGIG in the germline V gene (reference sequence). The CDR3 protein is CAGGGGNTDTQYF. The CDR3 DNA sequence: TGTGCCGGGGGGGGAGGCAACACAGATACGCAGTATTTT.

The J gene is TRBJ2-7, the V gene TRBV19; no clear D. CDR3 length equals 11 residues. Germline V gives CDR1 LNHDA, CDR2 SQIVND (reference sequence). V was trimmed by 8 bases and J by 0 bases, leaving 5 bases between them. CDR3 sequence: CASGDSYEQYF. The CDR3, as DNA: TGTGCCAGTGGGGACTCCTACGAGCAGTACTTC. Full variable domain (remainder filled in from reference TRBV19 and TRBJ2-7): DGGITQSPKYLFRKEGQNVTLSCEQNLNHDAMYWYRQDPGQGLRLIYYSQIVNDFQKGDIAEGYSVSREKKESFPLTVTSAQKNPTAFYLCASGDSYEQYFGPGTRLTVT.

V usage is TRBV19 and J usage is TRBJ1-3, with D perhaps matching TRBD1 (5 bases). Trimming removed 7 bases from V and 2 bases from J, with 15 bases in between. This CDR3 has 15 residues. CDR1 LNHDA and CDR2 SQIVND come from the germline V gene (reference sequence). CDR3 residues: CASKKGTGAGNTIYF. In DNA form, the CDR3 reads TGTGCCAGTAAAAAGGGCACAGGAGCTGGAAACACCATATATTTT.

The chain carries TRBV5-1 and TRBJ2-3; D may be TRBD2 (5 bases). Looked up from germline, CDR1 is SGHRS and CDR2 is YFSETQ. Trimming took 3 bases from V and 1 from J, leaving 9 bases between them. The CDR3 is 14 amino acids. The CDR3 is CASSSRSGTDTQYF. The CDR3 region has the DNA TGCGCCAGCAGCTCTCGTAGCGGCACAGATACGCAGTATTTT.

V usage is TRBV5-4 and J usage is TRBJ2-5; D may be TRBD2 (5 bases). There are 15 residues in the CDR3. Per germline, CDR1 SGHNT and CDR2 YYREEE (reference sequence). The germline V and J ends were trimmed by 3 bases and 4 bases, with 16 bases remaining between them. The CDR3 nucleotides are TGTGCCAGCAGCTCGCCGGGCCTAGAGGGAGAGACCCAGTACTTC. This encodes CASSSPGLEGETQYF. Together with reference TRBV5-4 and TRBJ2-5, the CDR3 gives the full variable domain: ETGVTQSPTHLIKTRGQQVTLRCSSQSGHNTVSWYQQALGQGPQFIFQYYREEENGRGNFPPRFSGLQFPNYSSELNVNALELDDSALYLCASSSPGLEGETQYFGPGTRLLVL.

In its sample, this clone was seen once. The chain links TRBV27 to TRBJ2-1; D gene unclear. Trimming took 2 bases from V and 1 from J, leaving 12 bases between them. Looked up from germline, CDR1 is MNHEY and CDR2 is SMNVEV (reference sequence). There are 16 residues in the CDR3. CDR3 nucleotides: TGTGCCAGCAGTTTAGGCGGCCAGAGGTCCTACAATGAGCAGTTCTTC. Its protein product is CASSLGGQRSYNEQFF.

In DNA form, the CDR3 reads TGTGCCAGCAGGGATACCAATCCATACGAGGAGCAGTACTTC. Translation gives CASRDTNPYEEQYF. The chain has TRBV28 and TRBJ2-7; D is undetermined. Trimming took 6 bases from V and 7 from J, leaving 19 bases between them. CDR3 length: 14 residues. CDR1 and CDR2 from the germline V gene are MDHEN and SYDVKM.